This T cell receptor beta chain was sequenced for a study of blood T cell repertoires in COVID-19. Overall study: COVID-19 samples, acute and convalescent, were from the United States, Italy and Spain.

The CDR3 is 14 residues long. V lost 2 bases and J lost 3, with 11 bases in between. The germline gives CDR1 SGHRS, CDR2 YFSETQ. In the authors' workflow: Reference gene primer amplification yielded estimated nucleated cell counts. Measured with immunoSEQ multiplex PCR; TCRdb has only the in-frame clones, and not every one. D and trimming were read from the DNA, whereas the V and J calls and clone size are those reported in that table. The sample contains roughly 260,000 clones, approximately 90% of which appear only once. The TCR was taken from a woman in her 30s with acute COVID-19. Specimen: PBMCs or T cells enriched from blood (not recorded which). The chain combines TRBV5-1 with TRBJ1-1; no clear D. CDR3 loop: CASSFYAGDTEAFF. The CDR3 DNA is TGCGCCAGCAGCTTCTACGCCGGGGACACTGAAGCTTTCTTT.